This T cell receptor (beta chain) was recovered during a study of CD4 T cells in relation to SARS-CoV-2 and coronaviruses. Study context: PBMCs were cultured with antigen for less than twelve days before TCR beta sequencing.

Trimming removed 4 bases at V and 2 bases at J, with 9 bases between. The CDR3 is 14 residues long. The germline CDR1 and CDR2 sequences are SGHDN and FVKESK. Notes on this clone: What it recognizes is unknown.

The data were produced by immunoSEQ multiplex PCR, yet TCRdb's version contains in-frame clones alone and is incomplete. The profile shows roughly 18,000 clones, around 76% of them singletons. Unexposed donor CD4+ T cells date from about 2011-2018, before the COVID-19 pandemic. After about 10 days of culture, CD4+ T cells were isolated. Input material: CD4+ T cells from PBMCs, cultured in vitro. This TCR was recovered from a human donor in good health. This chain connects TRBV14 to TRBJ1-3, with unresolved D. The CDR3 bases are TGTGCCAGCAGCCCCACAGACACTGGAAACACCATATATTTT. Encoded protein: CASSPTDTGNTIYF.